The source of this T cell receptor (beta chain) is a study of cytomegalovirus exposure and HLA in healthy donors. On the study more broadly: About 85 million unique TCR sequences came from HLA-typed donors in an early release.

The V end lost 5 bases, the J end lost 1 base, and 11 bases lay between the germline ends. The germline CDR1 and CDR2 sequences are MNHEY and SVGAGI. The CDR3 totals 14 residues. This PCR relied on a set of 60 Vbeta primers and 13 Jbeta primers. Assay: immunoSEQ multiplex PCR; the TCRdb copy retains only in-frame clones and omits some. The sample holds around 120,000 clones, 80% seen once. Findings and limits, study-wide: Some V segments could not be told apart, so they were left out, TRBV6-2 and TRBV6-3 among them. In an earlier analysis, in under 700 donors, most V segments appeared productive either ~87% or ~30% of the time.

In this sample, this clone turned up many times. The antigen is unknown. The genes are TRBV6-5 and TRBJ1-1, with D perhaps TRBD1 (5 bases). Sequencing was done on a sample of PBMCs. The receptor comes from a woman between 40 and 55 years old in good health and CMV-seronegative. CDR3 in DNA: TGTGCCAGCAGTGGAATCGGGGGGAACACTGAAGCTTTCTTT. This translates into CASSGIGGNTEAFF.